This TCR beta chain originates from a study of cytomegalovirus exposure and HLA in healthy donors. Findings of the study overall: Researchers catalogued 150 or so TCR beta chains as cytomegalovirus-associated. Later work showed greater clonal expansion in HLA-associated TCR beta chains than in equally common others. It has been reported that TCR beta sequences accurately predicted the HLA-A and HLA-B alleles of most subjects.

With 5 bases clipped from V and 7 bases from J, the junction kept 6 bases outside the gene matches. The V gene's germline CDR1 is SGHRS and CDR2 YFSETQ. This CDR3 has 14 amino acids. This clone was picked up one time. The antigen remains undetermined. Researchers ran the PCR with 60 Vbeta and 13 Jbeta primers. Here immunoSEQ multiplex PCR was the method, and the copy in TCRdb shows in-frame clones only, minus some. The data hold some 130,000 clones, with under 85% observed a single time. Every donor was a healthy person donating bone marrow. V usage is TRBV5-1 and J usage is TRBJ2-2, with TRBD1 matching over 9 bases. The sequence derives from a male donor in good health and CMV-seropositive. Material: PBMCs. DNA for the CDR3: TGCGCCAGCAGGGAACAGGGGGCGAACGGGGAGCTGTTTTTT. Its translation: CASREQGANGELFF.